Following are 6 T cell receptor beta chains from one sample sequenced in a study of regulatory T cells in long-lasting Graves disease (dated by TCRdb to the early 2020s). This specimen's time point label, per the study, means: newly diagnosed GD, antithyroid drugs for less than 3 months. For both TCR sequencing and RNA sequencing, RNA was extracted from PBMCs using TRIzol. Libraries came from multiplex PCR. Sequenced on an Illumina HiSeq 4000. To build TCR beta libraries, CDR3 regions were amplified by Arm-PCR using iRepertoire HTBI primers. In-frame beta chains were kept once TCRdb had trimmed the public reads at Q25 with fastp and called clones with MiXCR. Rows merge per CDR3 protein into single entries with the most common DNA and genes. For this sample there are 550,000 or so distinct CDR3 sequences; more than 10% appear just once. Jointly, the top ten make up about 8.3% of the sample. These same records also appear under a second study, on T cells in Graves' hyperthyroidism and ophthalmopathy.

The sequencing used peripheral blood mononuclear cells (PBMCs), collected at new diagnosis, from a patient treated with antithyroid drugs. The receptors shown here come from a woman in her twenties or thirties with Graves disease. Donor details come from another sample of the same person, matched by shared clones.

The chain recombines TRBV28 with TRBJ2-7, with TRBD2 matching 12 bases. The CDR3 sequence is 16 residues long. Germline CDR1 is MDHEN and CDR2 is SYDVKM. Trimming took 7 bases from V and 8 from J; bases not matched to a gene: 15. CDR3 in DNA: TGTGCCAGCACCGAAGGCGGGACTAGCGGGTCCCTTAAGCAGTACTTC. The encoded protein is CASTEGGTSGSLKQYF.

This clonotype occurred many times. CDR3 in DNA: TGTGCCAGCAGTTCCCTTACCGGGACAGGGGGCGAGTTAGCGGCCTACAATGAGCAGTTCTTC. It translates to CASSSLTGTGGELAAYNEQFF. The chain is built from TRBV6-2 or TRBV6-3 and TRBJ2-1, with TRBD1 matching over 12 bases. CDR1 and CDR2 (germline): MNHEY, SVGEGT. V was clipped by 4 bases and J by 2 bases; unmatched bases: 18. This CDR3 has 21 amino acids.

This clonotype was seen more than once but under ten times. The chain joins TRBV11-1 to TRBJ2-2; no firm D call. Germline V CDR1 and CDR2: SGHAT, FQDESV (reference sequence). The CDR3 has 13 amino acids. V gave up 4 bases and J gave up 13 bases, with 16 bases separating them. CDR3 in amino acids: CASSSRREGLLFF. CDR3 nucleotides: TGTGCCAGCAGCTCCCGCCGTGAAGGGTTGCTGTTTTTT.

The chain uses TRBV20-1 and TRBJ2-1, with 7 bases that match TRBD2. This CDR3 spans 13 amino acids. Per germline, CDR1 DFQATT and CDR2 SNEGSKA (reference sequence). The CDR3 is CRGGRDPYNEQFF. The CDR3 DNA follows: TGCAGGGGGGGGAGGGATCCCTACAATGAGCAGTTCTTC.

Ten or more counts support this clonotype. The chain couples TRBV15 to TRBJ2-2; no reliable D call. Germline assignment: CDR1 LNHNV and CDR2 YYDKDF (reference sequence). This CDR3 comprises 15 residues. V was cut by 2 bases and J by 3 bases, with 10 bases left in between. The CDR3: CATSRTDIDTGELFF. The CDR3 nucleotides read TGTGCCACCAGCAGAACCGACATAGACACCGGGGAGCTGTTTTTT.

This clonotype was detected many times. The rearrangement joins TRBV10-3 to TRBJ1-4; TRBD1 might be the D (5 bases). The CDR3 is 15 amino acids. The V end lost 4 bases, the J end lost 7 bases, and 16 bases lay between the germline ends. Germline V gene sequence: CDR1 ENHRY, CDR2 SYGVKD. The CDR3 bases are TGTGCCATCAGTGCAGCAGGGACGTATAGTGAAAAACTGTTTTTT. This gives the protein CAISAAGTYSEKLFF.